This TCR beta chain emerged from a study of shared T cell receptors in the human thymus (dated by TCRdb to about 2021). As for the study more broadly: The study examined how self-reactive, shared T-cell receptor alpha chains are generated in the human thymus.

Libraries were built with the immunoSEQ multiplex PCR assay. The table comes from immuneACCESS by way of TCRdb, which keeps in-frame sequences with V and J called. Part of the clones is missing from these tables; in studies checked, under half for an unresolved V gene and the rest for unknown reasons. Recorded for this sample are 450,000 to 650,000 clones; approximately 80% of them occurred a single time. The ten top clones hold less than 0.015% of the sample. To note about this clone: Its cognate antigen has yet to be identified. No base-level quality is on record; no much larger clone is a single base apart.

The same specimen was also included in a second study, on human thymus T cells. In that second paper, the authors write: Donors were immunologically healthy infants undergoing open corrective cardiac surgery for congenital heart defects in Finland. The thymus tissue came from surgical resects taken out during corrective cardiac surgery. Biased V and J gene segment usage appeared to be present in both thymic and peripheral blood repertoires. Highly overlapping thymic TCR repertoires among unrelated individuals were reported in the related research. TCR alpha and beta repertoires from about 8 infant thymus samples and a few related peripheral blood samples were characterized in the study. The infant donors were about 7 to 250 days old, and the cohort included six males and two females. After being mechanically released from the tissue, thymocytes were kept at -70 degrees C in pellets of roughly 8.5-34 million cells. A QIAsymphony instrument was used to extract genomic DNA from the frozen cell pellets. Using the immunoSEQ multiplex PCR assay, the TCRB and TCRAD loci were amplified from a standardized quantity of quality-controlled genomic DNA. The amplicons covered the V(D)J region and were long enough to include the CDR3 and to identify the V and J genes. The amplicons were sequenced on an Illumina platform via the commercial immunoSEQ service. Corrections for primer bias and sequencing errors followed previously described methods, while TCRAD and TCRB definitions were based on the IMGT database. Analysis of the repertoires was done with immunoSEQ Analyzer 3.0 and VDJTools and included basic statistics, V/J segment usage, diversity estimates, rarefaction and pairwise overlap. To estimate diversity, the Chao1, ChaoE, Efron-Thisted, Shannon and inverse Simpson indices were applied, and diversity was also estimated on datasets down-sampled to the smallest sample. For repertoire overlap, CDR3 nucleotide sequence, V gene and J gene had to match strictly, and clustering was done by Jaccard-based multidimensional scaling. On average, thymus samples yielded approximately 780,000 unique TCRB clonotypes, whereas blood samples yielded about 80,000.

Sequenced input: thymocytes. The receptor was isolated from a boy younger than two with a congenital heart defect. Donor details come from another sample of the same person, matched by shared clones.

The CDR3 amino acid sequence is: CASSLSVHRGLEAFF. The nucleotide sequence is given as TGTGCCAGCAGCTTATCTGTTCACAGGGGGCTCGAAGCTTTCTTT. The chain links TRBV7-8 with TRBJ1-1; 9 bases in the junction line up with TRBD1. For CDR1 and CDR2, the germline V gene lists SGHVS and FQNEAQ. Unmatched junction bases come to 9, with V trimmed by 2 bases and J by 8 bases. CDR3 length: 15 amino acids, cysteine to phenylalanine. The retained sequence is limited to the CDR3, 45 bases, with the frame set at the first base.